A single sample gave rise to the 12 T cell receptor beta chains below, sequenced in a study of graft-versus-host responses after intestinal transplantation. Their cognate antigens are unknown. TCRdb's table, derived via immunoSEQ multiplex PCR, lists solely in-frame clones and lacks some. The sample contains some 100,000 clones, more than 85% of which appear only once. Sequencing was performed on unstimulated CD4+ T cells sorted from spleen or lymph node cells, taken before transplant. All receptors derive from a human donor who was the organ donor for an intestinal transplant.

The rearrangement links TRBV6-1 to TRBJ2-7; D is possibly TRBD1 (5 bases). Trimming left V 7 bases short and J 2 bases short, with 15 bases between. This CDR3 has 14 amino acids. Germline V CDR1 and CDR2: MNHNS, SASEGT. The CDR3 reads CASIALGHPYEQYF. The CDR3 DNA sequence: TGTGCCAGCATAGCCCTGGGGCACCCCTACGAGCAGTACTTC.

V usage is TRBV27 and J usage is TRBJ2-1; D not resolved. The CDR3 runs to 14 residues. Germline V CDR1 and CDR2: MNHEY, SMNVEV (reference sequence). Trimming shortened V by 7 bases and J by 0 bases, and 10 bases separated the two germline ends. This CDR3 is CASNSAFSYNEQFF. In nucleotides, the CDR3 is TGTGCCAGCAACAGCGCGTTCTCCTACAATGAGCAGTTCTTC.

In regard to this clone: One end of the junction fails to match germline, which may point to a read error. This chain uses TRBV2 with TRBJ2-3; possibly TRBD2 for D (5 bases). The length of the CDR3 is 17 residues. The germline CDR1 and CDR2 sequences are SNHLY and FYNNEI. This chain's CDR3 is CTSSEARWARGTDTQYF. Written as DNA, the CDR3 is TGTACCAGCAGTGAAGCGAGGTGGGCGCGGGGCACAGATACGCAGTATTTT.

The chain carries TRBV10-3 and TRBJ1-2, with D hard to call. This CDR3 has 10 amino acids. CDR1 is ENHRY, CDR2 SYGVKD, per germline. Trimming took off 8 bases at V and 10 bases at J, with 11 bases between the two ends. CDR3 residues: CAIREWDYTF. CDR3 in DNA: TGTGCCATCCGGGAGTGGGACTACACCTTC.

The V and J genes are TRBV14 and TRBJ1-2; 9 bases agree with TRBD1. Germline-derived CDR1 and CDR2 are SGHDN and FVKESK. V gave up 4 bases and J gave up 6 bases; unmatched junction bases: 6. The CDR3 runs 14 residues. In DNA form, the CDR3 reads TGTGCCAGCAGCCCAGTCGGACAGGGGCATGGCTACACCTTC. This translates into CASSPVGQGHGYTF.

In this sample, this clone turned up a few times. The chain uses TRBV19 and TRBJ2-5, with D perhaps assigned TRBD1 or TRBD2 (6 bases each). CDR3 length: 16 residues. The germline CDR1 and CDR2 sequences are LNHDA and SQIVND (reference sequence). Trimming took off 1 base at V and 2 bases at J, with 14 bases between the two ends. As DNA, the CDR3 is TGTGCCAGTAGTATAGTGGGTCCGGGGGCGCAAGAGACCCAGTACTTC. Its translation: CASSIVGPGAQETQYF.

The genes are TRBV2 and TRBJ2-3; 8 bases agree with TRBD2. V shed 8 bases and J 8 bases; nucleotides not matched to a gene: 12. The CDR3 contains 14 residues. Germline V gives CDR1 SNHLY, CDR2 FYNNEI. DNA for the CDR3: TGTGCCAGCGGGCAGAAACCCGCGGGGGGTACGCAGTATTTT. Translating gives CASGQKPAGGTQYF.

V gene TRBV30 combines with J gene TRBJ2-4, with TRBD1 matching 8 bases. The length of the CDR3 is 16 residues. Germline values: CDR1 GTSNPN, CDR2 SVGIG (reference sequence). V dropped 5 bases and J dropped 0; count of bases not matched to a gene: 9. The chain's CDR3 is CAWGDTGGVAKNIQYF. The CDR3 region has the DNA TGTGCCTGGGGAGATACAGGGGGTGTAGCCAAAAACATTCAGTACTTC.

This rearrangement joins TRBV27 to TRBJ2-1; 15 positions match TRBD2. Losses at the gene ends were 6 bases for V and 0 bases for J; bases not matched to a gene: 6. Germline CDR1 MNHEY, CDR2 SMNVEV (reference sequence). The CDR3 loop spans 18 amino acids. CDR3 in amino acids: CASRGTSGGWNSYNEQFF. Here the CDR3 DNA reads TGTGCCAGCAGAGGGACTAGCGGGGGGTGGAACTCCTACAATGAGCAGTTCTTC.

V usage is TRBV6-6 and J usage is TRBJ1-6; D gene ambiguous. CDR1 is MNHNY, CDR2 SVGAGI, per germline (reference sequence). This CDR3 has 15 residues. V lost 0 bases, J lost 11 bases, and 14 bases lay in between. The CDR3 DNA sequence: TGTGCCAGCAGTTACTCGGCCCAGCAATTAACACCCCTCCACTTT. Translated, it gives CASSYSAQQLTPLHF.

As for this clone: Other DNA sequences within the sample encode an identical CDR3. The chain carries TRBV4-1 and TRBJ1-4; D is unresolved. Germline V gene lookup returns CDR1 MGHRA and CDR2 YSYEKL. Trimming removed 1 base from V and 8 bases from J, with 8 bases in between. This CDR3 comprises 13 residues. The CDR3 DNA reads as TGCGCCAGCAGCCAAGTCAGAGGGGAAAAACTGTTTTTT. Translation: CASSQVRGEKLFF.

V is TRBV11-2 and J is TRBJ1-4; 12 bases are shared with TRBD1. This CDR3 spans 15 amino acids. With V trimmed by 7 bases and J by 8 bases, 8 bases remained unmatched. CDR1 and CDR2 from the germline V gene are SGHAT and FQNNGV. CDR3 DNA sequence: TGTGCCAGCACCCGACGGGGGACAGGGGGCGAAAAACTGTTTTTT. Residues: CASTRRGTGGEKLFF.